This is a list of T cell receptor beta chains from one sample in a study of cytomegalovirus exposure and HLA in healthy donors. Data came from immunoSEQ multiplex PCR; TCRdb stores just in-frame clones and leaves some out. The sample has fewer than 100,000 clones; approximately 90% are singletons. The sample was PBMCs. These receptors all stem from a young man in good health and CMV-seronegative. Both conserved end residues are part of each CDR3. D genes are given only for firm matches. A clone size is listed for some rows: how often the clone was seen (once, few, many), or a class if it is expanded.

D	size	V	J	DNA	CDR3
TRBD2	few	TRBV27	TRBJ2-7	TGTGCCAGCATGGTAGCGGGCTCCTACGAGCAGTACTTC	CASMVAGSYEQYF
NA	NA	TRBV5-4	TRBJ2-3	TGTGCCAGCAGCCCATCTTTACAGGGCACAGATACGCAGTATTTT	CASSPSLQGTDTQYF
NA	once	TRBV6-1	TRBJ2-7	TGTGCCAGCAGTGAACGGCAGGACGAGCAGTACTTC	CASSERQDEQYF
NA	once	TRBV6-5	TRBJ2-5	TGTGCCAGCAGCTGGACCCCCCGGGGAGAGACCCAGTACTTC	CASSWTPRGETQYF
NA	NA	TRBV19	TRBJ1-2	TGTGCCAGTATGGGGCCGAGTCCTAACTATGGCTACACCTTC	CASMGPSPNYGYTF
TRBD1	NA	TRBV15	TRBJ2-7	TGTGCCACCAGCAGCCAGACAGGGGTCTATTCCTACGAGCAGTACTTC	CATSSQTGVYSYEQYF
NA	NA	TRBV19	TRBJ1-5	TGTGCCAGTAGTATTTCCAGGGGAAGAAATCAGCCCCAGCATTTT	CASSISRGRNQPQHF
NA	NA	TRBV6-5	TRBJ1-2	TGTGCCAGCAGCTTGTACAGTGTCGGGATCTATGGCTACACCTTC	CASSLYSVGIYGYTF
NA	NA	TRBV6-6	TRBJ1-2	TGTGCCAGCAGTTACGACGAGGGTTTGGGCTACACCTTC	CASSYDEGLGYTF
TRBD1	NA	TRBV7-3	TRBJ2-5	TGTGCCAGCAGCAGGACAGGGGGCGGAGAGACCCAGTACTTC	CASSRTGGGETQYF
NA	NA	TRBV28	TRBJ1-5	TGTGCCAGCAGCCGGAACAGGGTTCGGGGTCAGCCCCAGCATTTT	CASSRNRVRGQPQHF
NA	NA	TRBV4-1	TRBJ1-4	TGCGCCAGCAGCCAAGTTTATAATGAAAAACTGTTTTTT	CASSQVYNEKLFF
TRBD2	NA	TRBV11-2	TRBJ2-7	TGTGCCAGCAGCTTAAGCGGGGTTACCTACGAGCAGTACTTC	CASSLSGVTYEQYF
NA	once	TRBV7-6	TRBJ2-1	TGTGCCAGCAGTTTGAGCGGGCAGCCACACAATGAGCAGTTCTTC	CASSLSGQPHNEQFF
NA	NA	TRBV13	TRBJ2-7	TGTGCCAGCAGCTTACAGGTAAACTACGAGCAGTACTTC	CASSLQVNYEQYF
NA	NA	TRBV28	TRBJ2-7	TGTGCCAGCCGACTTAAGGTGGGACACGGCTACGAGCAGTACTTC	CASRLKVGHGYEQYF
NA	NA	TRBV28	TRBJ2-7	TGTGCCAGCACCGGGACTTTCTCCTACGAGCAGTACTTC	CASTGTFSYEQYF
TRBD1	NA	TRBV27	TRBJ1-4	TGTGCCAGCAGTTTAGATGGGACAGGGGATGAAAAACTGTTTTTT	CASSLDGTGDEKLFF
NA	NA	TRBV7-9	TRBJ2-1	TGTGCCAGCAGCTTGGACTCCCATGAGCAGTTCTTC	CASSLDSHEQFF
TRBD1	NA	TRBV28	TRBJ1-2	TGTGCCAGCACCATTAGACAGGGTGTCTATGGCTACACCTTC	CASTIRQGVYGYTF
TRBD2	NA	TRBV2	TRBJ2-7	TGTGCCAGCAGTCCACTAGCGGGAAAGACCTACGAGCAGTACTTC	CASSPLAGKTYEQYF
NA	NA	TRBV10-2	TRBJ2-7	TGCGCCAGCAGTAAGTCGTATTCCCTCGAGCAGTACTTC	CASSKSYSLEQYF
TRBD1	NA	TRBV28	TRBJ2-2	TGTGCCAGCGTGTCCGGGACAGCTAGGACTGCCGAACCTTACACCGGGGAGCTGTTTTTT	CASVSGTARTAEPYTGELFF
TRBD2	NA	TRBV10-3	TRBJ2-3	TGTGCCATCAGCCCATGGAGGGCGGGGGGCACAGATACGCAGTATTTT	CAISPWRAGGTDTQYF
NA	NA	TRBV4-2	TRBJ1-4	TGTGCCAGCAGCCAAGATCGCGATGAAAAACTGTTTTTT	CASSQDRDEKLFF
TRBD1	NA	TRBV6-5	TRBJ2-1	TGTGCCAGCAGCCTGGGACAGTCCTACAATGAGCAGTTCTTC	CASSLGQSYNEQFF
NA	NA	TRBV27	TRBJ2-5	TGTGCCAGCAGTTTACCGGACAGAAGGGGGACCCAGTACTTC	CASSLPDRRGTQYF
TRBD1	NA	TRBV5-4	TRBJ1-1	TGTGCCAGCACCAGAGCCGGGACAGGGGTTCGGCGTTACACTGAAGCTTTCTTT	CASTRAGTGVRRYTEAFF
NA	NA	TRBV28	TRBJ2-7	TGTGCCAGCAGGCGGGGGCCTTCCTACGAGCAGTACTTC	CASRRGPSYEQYF
NA	NA	TRBV4-1	TRBJ2-2	TGCGCCAGCAGCCAAGATAGATGGGACACCTACACCGGGGAGCTGTTTTTT	CASSQDRWDTYTGELFF
NA	NA	TRBV5-4	TRBJ2-6	TGTGCCAGCAGCCCTCCTGGCGGAGGAAAGTCTGGGGCCAACGTCCTGACTTTC	CASSPPGGGKSGANVLTF
TRBD2	NA	TRBV15	TRBJ2-1	TGTGCCACCAGCAGGGGGACTACCACCTACAATGAGCAGTTCTTC	CATSRGTTTYNEQFF
NA	NA	TRBV5-1	TRBJ1-4	TGCGCCAGCAGCCCACCCCAGGGGTCGGGGGGGGAAAAACTGTTTTTT	CASSPPQGSGGEKLFF
TRBD2	NA	TRBV5-1	TRBJ2-5	TGCGCCAGCAGCATATTAGGGACTAGCCAGGAGACCCAGTACTTC	CASSILGTSQETQYF
NA	NA	TRBV12-2	TRBJ2-7	TGTGCAAGTCGCATAGGACAGGGGAGATACGAGCAGTACTTC	CASRIGQGRYEQYF
NA	NA	TRBV19	TRBJ2-7	TGTGCCAGTAGTATAGTCTCTTTTGGACAAAGAAAGACCTACGAGCAGTACTTC	CASSIVSFGQRKTYEQYF
TRBD2	NA	TRBV9	TRBJ2-3	TGTGCCAGCAGCGTGTCCCCTAGCGGGAAGCCAGATACGCAGTATTTT	CASSVSPSGKPDTQYF
NA	NA	TRBV6-5	TRBJ2-5	TGTGCCAGCAGTTACTCGGCGGGCGGGGAGACCCAGTACTTC	CASSYSAGGETQYF
NA	NA	TRBV6-5	TRBJ1-2	TGTGCCAGCAGTAGACAGGAAGAAGGCTACACCTTC	CASSRQEEGYTF
TRBD2	NA	TRBV4-1	TRBJ2-5	TGCGCCAGCAGCCAAATAGGACTAGCGGGGGGACAAGAGACCCAGTACTTC	CASSQIGLAGGQETQYF
TRBD1	NA	TRBV5-5	TRBJ2-7	TGTGCCAGCAGCTCCGCAGGGGGCAGTTCCTACGAGCAGTACTTC	CASSSAGGSSYEQYF
TRBD2	NA	TRBV13	TRBJ2-7	TGTGCCAGCAGCCCCCCGACTAGCGGGGATCACTACGAGCAGTACTTC	CASSPPTSGDHYEQYF
NA	NA	TRBV12-5	TRBJ1-4	TGTGCTAGTGGTTTCTTCCGCGGGGATGGGGGTGAAAAACTGTTTTTT	CASGFFRGDGGEKLFF